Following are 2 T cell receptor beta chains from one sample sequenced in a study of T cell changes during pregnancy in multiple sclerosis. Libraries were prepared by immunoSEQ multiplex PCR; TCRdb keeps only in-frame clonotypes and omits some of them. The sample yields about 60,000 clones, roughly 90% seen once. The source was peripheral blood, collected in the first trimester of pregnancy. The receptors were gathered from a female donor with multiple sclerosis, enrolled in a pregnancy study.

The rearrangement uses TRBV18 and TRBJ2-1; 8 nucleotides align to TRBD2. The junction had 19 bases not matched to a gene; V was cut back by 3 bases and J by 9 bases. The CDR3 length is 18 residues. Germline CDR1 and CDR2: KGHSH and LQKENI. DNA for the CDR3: TGTGCCAGCTCACCTCCTTTGGGAGCGGGAGATCGGAAGCGTGAGCAGTTCTTC. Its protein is CASSPPLGAGDRKREQFF.

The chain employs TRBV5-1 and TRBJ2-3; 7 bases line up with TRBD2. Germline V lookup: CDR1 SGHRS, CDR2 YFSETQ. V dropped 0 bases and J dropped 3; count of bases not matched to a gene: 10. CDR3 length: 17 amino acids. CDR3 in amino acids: CASSLAPSSGGTDTQYF. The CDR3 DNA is TGCGCCAGCAGCTTGGCCCCTTCTAGCGGAGGGACAGATACGCAGTATTTT.